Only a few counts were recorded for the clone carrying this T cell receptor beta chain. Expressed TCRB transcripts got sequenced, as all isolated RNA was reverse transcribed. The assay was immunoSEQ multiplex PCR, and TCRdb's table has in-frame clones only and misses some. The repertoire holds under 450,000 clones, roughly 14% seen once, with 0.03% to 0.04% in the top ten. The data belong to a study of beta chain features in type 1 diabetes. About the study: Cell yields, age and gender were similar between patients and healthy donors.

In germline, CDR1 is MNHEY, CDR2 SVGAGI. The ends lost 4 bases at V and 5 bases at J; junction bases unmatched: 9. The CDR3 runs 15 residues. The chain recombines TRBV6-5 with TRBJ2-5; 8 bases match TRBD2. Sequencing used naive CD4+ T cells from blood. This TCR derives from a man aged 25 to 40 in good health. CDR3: CASSSTGTRVETQYF. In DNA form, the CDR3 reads TGTGCCAGCAGTTCAACCGGGACTAGAGTGGAGACCCAGTACTTC.